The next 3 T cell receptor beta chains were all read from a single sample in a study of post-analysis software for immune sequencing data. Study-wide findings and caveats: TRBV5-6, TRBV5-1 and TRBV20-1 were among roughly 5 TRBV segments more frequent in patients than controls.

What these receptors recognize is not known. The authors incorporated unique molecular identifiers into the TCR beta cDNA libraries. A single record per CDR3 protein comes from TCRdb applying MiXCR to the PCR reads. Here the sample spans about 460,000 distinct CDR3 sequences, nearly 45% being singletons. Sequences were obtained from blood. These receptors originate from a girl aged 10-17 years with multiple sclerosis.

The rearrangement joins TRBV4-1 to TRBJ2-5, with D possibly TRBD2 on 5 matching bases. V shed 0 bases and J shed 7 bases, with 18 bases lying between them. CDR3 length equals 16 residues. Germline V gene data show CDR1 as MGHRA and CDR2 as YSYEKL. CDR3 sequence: CASSQDRGYGVVTQYF. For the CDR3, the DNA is TGCGCCAGCAGCCAAGATCGAGGGTATGGGGTGGTGACCCAGTACTTC.

CDR3 protein: CSARSLYREQFF. The CDR3 region has the DNA TGCAGTGCTAGGAGCCTATATCGCGAGCAGTTCTTC. The chain carries TRBV20-1 and TRBJ2-1, with D uncertain. The CDR3 runs 12 residues. Trimming pared 3 bases from V and 10 bases from J, leaving 13 bases between. The germline CDR1 and CDR2 sequences are DFQATT and SNEGSKA (reference sequence).

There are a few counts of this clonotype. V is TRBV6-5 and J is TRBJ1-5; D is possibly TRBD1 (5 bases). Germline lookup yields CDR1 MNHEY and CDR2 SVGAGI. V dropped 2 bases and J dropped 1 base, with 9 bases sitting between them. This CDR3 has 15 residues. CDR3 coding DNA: TGTGCCAGCAGTTACCAGGGAGGGAGCAATCAGCCCCAGCATTTT. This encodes CASSYQGGSNQPQHF.